Below, 32 T cell receptor beta chains from the same sample are listed, as sequenced in a study of CD8+ T cells in alopecia areata. Investigators isolated RNA and reverse transcribed it into cDNA to act as the sequencing template. Using immunoSEQ multiplex PCR, the repertoire was profiled, and TCRdb retains in-frame clones only, with some absent. This table holds more than 90,000 clones, roughly two fifths found once. Source material: CD4+ T cells sorted from blood. All receptors come from a human donor with alopecia areata.

The chain couples TRBV7-2 to TRBJ1-1; maybe TRBD1 (5 bases). CDR1 SGHTA and CDR2 FQGNSA come from the germline V gene. Trimming removed 7 bases from V and 3 bases from J, with 21 bases in between. The CDR3 spans 16 residues. CDR3 sequence: CASNAGGGGRDTEAFF. The CDR3 DNA sequence: TGTGCCAGCAATGCCGGGGGAGGAGGACGGGACACTGAAGCTTTCTTT.

V gene TRBV5-1 combines with J gene TRBJ2-7; TRBD2 matches 12 bases. The CDR3 runs to 16 residues. Germline V gene sequence: CDR1 SGHRS, CDR2 YFSETQ. J gave up 2 bases and V 0 bases, and 3 bases lay outside the gene matches. CDR3 DNA sequence: TGCGCCAGCAGCTTGGGCACTAGCGGGGGGACCTACGAGCAGTACTTC. This translates into CASSLGTSGGTYEQYF. Full variable domain (rest looked up from reference TRBV5-1 and TRBJ2-7): KAGVTQTPRYLIKTRGQQVTLSCSPISGHRSVSWYQQTPGQGLQFLFEYFSETQRNKGNFPGRFSGRQFSNSRSEMNVSTLELGDSALYLCASSLGTSGGTYEQYFGPGTRLTVT.

The table lists this clone with a few counts. The chain is built from TRBV14 and TRBJ1-2, with a weak D call TRBD1 (5 bases). CDR3 length: 13 residues. CDR1 and CDR2 (germline): SGHDN, FVKESK. V shed 4 bases and J shed 4 bases, with 10 bases lying between them. The CDR3 DNA reads as TGTGCCAGCAGCCCCCTCGACAGCTATGGCTACACCTTC. Protein product: CASSPLDSYGYTF.

The chain combines TRBV27 with TRBJ2-7; maybe TRBD2 (6 bases). The V gene's germline CDR1 is MNHEY and CDR2 SMNVEV (reference sequence). Trimming removed 3 bases from V and 2 bases from J, with 11 bases in between. CDR3 length equals 14 residues. CDR3 coding DNA: TGTGCCAGCAGTTTTAATGCGGGAACCTACGAGCAGTACTTC. It translates to CASSFNAGTYEQYF.

This clone came up a few times. The chain is built from TRBV29-1 and TRBJ1-6, with TRBD1 as a possible D gene (5 bases). CDR3 length: 13 amino acids. Per the germline V gene, CDR1 is SQVTM and CDR2 is ANQGSEA. Trimming stripped 1 base from V and 7 bases from J, with 8 bases between. CDR3 nucleotide sequence: TGCAGCGTTGAAGTTGACAGCAATTCACCCCTCCACTTT. It encodes CSVEVDSNSPLHF.

In its sample, this clone was seen many times. The rearrangement joins TRBV7-2 to TRBJ2-7; D is unclear. V lost 5 bases, J lost 3 bases, and 5 bases lay in between. In germline, CDR1 is SGHTA, CDR2 FQGNSA. The CDR3 covers 11 residues. This CDR3 reads CASSAIYEQYF. CDR3 nucleotides: TGTGCCAGCAGCGCTATCTACGAGCAGTACTTC.

This clone was counted between two and nine times. The J gene is TRBJ2-1, the V gene TRBV4-1; 11 bases align to TRBD2. Germline-derived CDR1 and CDR2 are MGHRA and YSYEKL. Trimming removed 4 bases from V and 7 bases from J; junction bases left unmatched: 18. This CDR3 region has 19 residues. CDR3: CASSPRDSGGAGYRNEQFF. CDR3 nucleotide sequence: TGCGCCAGCAGCCCCCGGGATAGCGGGGGGGCAGGTTATAGGAATGAGCAGTTCTTC.

The rearrangement uses TRBV28 and TRBJ2-5; D may match TRBD1 or TRBD2 (5 bases each). The V end was cut by 11 bases, the J end by 4 bases, with 17 bases between. There are 13 residues in the CDR3. Germline CDR1 MDHEN, CDR2 SYDVKM. CDR3 bases: TGTGCCGGGGCGGGCCCCAACTCAGAGACCCAGTACTTC. Encoded protein: CAGAGPNSETQYF.

The gene calls are TRBV6-5 and TRBJ2-4; 8 bases align to TRBD1. CDR1 MNHEY and CDR2 SVGAGI come from the germline V gene. The ends lost 9 bases at V and 5 bases at J; junction bases unmatched: 6. The CDR3 is made up of 13 amino acids. The CDR3 DNA reads as TGTGCCAGTACCGGGACAGGACAAAACATTCAGTACTTC. The encoded protein is CASTGTGQNIQYF.

This clone was seen a few times. The chain employs TRBV29-1 and TRBJ2-1; 7 positions match TRBD2. The V gene's germline CDR1 is SQVTM and CDR2 ANQGSEA. V was clipped by 4 bases and J by 9 bases; unmatched bases: 6. CDR3 length equals 12 residues. The CDR3 DNA sequence: TGCAGCGTTGGTCTAGCGGCCGGTGAGCAGTTCTTC. Encoded protein: CSVGLAAGEQFF.

This clone has more than one count but fewer than ten. This rearrangement joins TRBV29-1 to TRBJ2-3, with D possibly TRBD2 on 6 matching bases. Trimming removed 3 bases at V and 0 bases at J, with 10 bases between. The CDR3 has 14 residues. The V gene's germline CDR1 is SQVTM and CDR2 ANQGSEA. CDR3 nucleotide sequence: TGCAGCGTTGATAGGACTACTAGCACAGATACGCAGTATTTT. Translation gives CSVDRTTSTDTQYF.

V gene TRBV2 combines with J gene TRBJ2-5; D not resolved. The CDR3 totals 10 residues. Trimming took off 1 base at V and 6 bases at J, with 0 bases between the two ends. Germline V gene data show CDR1 as SNHLY and CDR2 as FYNNEI. This CDR3 is CASSEETQYF. The CDR3 bases are TGTGCCAGCAGTGAAGAGACCCAGTACTTC. Combining the CDR3 with reference TRBV2 and TRBJ2-5 gives the whole variable domain EPEVTQTPSHQVTQMGQEVILRCVPISNHLYFYWYRQILGQKVEFLVSFYNNEISEKSEIFDDQFSVERPDGSNFTLKIRSTKLEDSAMYFCASSEETQYFGPGTRLLVL.

The chain combines TRBV30 with TRBJ1-1; tentatively, D is TRBD1 (6 bases). The length of the CDR3 is 14 residues. With 0 bases removed from V and 5 bases from J, the gap between germline ends came to 13 bases. The V gene's germline CDR1 is GTSNPN and CDR2 SVGIG (reference sequence). The CDR3 bases are TGTGCCTGGAGTGTGGCCACAGGGTGGACTGAAGCTTTCTTT. The encoded protein is CAWSVATGWTEAFF.

The chain couples TRBV21-1 to TRBJ1-1. TRBV21-1 is tagged as a pseudogene. CDR3 length: 13 amino acids. CDR3 coding DNA: TGTGCCAGCAGTTCTCCGAGGGACACTGAAGCTTTCTTT. It yields the protein CASSSPRDTEAFF.

This clone was observed a handful of times. The chain uses TRBV5-1 and TRBJ1-1; no reliable D call. The CDR3 is made up of 15 amino acids. The germline gives CDR1 SGHRS, CDR2 YFSETQ. V lost 2 bases and J lost 4, with 15 bases in between. The CDR3 DNA reads TGCGCCAGCAGCTTTGGAAACACTGGGATCACTGAAGCTTTCTTT. Protein product: CASSFGNTGITEAFF.

In its sample, this clone was seen a few times. The chain carries TRBV6-5 and TRBJ2-2; the D gene is possibly TRBD2 (6 bases). V was shortened by 2 bases and J by 4 bases, with 11 bases between the two germline ends. This CDR3 comprises 15 residues. Germline assignment: CDR1 MNHEY and CDR2 SVGAGI. In nucleotides, the CDR3 is TGTGCCAGCAGTTACGCCCCGACTAGCACCGGGGAGCTGTTTTTT. Translation: CASSYAPTSTGELFF.

This clone was counted between two and nine times. V and J are TRBV29-1 and TRBJ2-1; D might be TRBD1 or TRBD2, each matching 5 bases. Deletions cut 6 bases from V and 9 bases from J, with 15 bases between. Germline V gene data show CDR1 as SQVTM and CDR2 as ANQGSEA. CDR3 length equals 12 residues. The CDR3 is CSVQVSGREQFF. Written as DNA, the CDR3 is TGCAGCGTCCAAGTTTCGGGACGTGAGCAGTTCTTC.

This clone has only a few counts. V usage is TRBV29-1 and J usage is TRBJ2-5; D remains ambiguous. Germline V gives CDR1 SQVTM, CDR2 ANQGSEA. V lost 3 bases to trimming and J lost 5 bases, with 7 bases between them. The CDR3 is 11 amino acids. CDR3 residues: CSVDHRETQYF. The CDR3, as DNA: TGCAGCGTTGACCACCGGGAGACCCAGTACTTC.

The rearrangement links TRBV29-1 to TRBJ1-1; the D is unclear. The V end was cut by 3 bases, the J end by 4 bases, with 9 bases between. The germline gives CDR1 SQVTM, CDR2 ANQGSEA. CDR3 length: 12 amino acids. The CDR3 DNA sequence: TGCAGCGTTGATGGGAGAAGCACTGAAGCTTTCTTT. Amino acids: CSVDGRSTEAFF. The whole variable domain, remainder taken from reference TRBV29-1 and TRBJ1-1, is SAVISQKPSRDICQRGTSLTIQCQVDSQVTMMFWYRQQPGQSLTLIATANQGSEATYESGFVIDKFPISRPNLTFSTLTVSNMSPEDSSIYLCSVDGRSTEAFFGQGTRLTVV.

This clone has a handful of counts. The V gene is TRBV6-5, the J gene TRBJ2-7; D not certain. Germline V gene data show CDR1 as MNHEY and CDR2 as SVGAGI. Trimming took off 2 bases at V and 5 bases at J, with 4 bases between the two ends. The CDR3 length is 11 residues. The CDR3 loop reads CASSYLDEQYF. The CDR3 nucleotides read TGTGCCAGCAGTTACCTTGACGAGCAGTACTTC.

The V gene is TRBV7-2, the J gene TRBJ1-6; D call uncertain. V dropped 3 bases and J dropped 8 bases, with 8 bases sitting between them. CDR1 is SGHTA, CDR2 FQGNSA, per germline. The CDR3 is 13 residues long. For the CDR3, the DNA is TGTGCCAGCAGCTTGCGTCTCGATTCACCCCTCCACTTT. The encoded protein is CASSLRLDSPLHF.

This clone was detected a few times. This sequence joins TRBV29-1 and TRBJ1-2; D is uncertain. The CDR3 length is 14 residues. The V end lost 5 bases, the J end lost 6 bases, and 19 bases lay between the germline ends. In germline, CDR1 is SQVTM, CDR2 ANQGSEA. For the CDR3, the DNA is TGCAGCGTTCACTCGGTTGACGAGCGCGATGGCTACACCTTC. Translating it yields CSVHSVDERDGYTF.

V and J are TRBV15 and TRBJ2-5; D might be TRBD1 or TRBD2, each matching 5 bases. The V end was cut by 2 bases, the J end by 1 base, with 11 bases between. The V gene's germline CDR1 is LNHNV and CDR2 YYDKDF (reference sequence). CDR3 length: 15 amino acids. Here the CDR3 reads CATSRPGRAQETQYF. The CDR3 nucleotides read TGTGCCACCAGCAGACCAGGGAGAGCCCAAGAGACCCAGTACTTC.

This clone came up a few times. Here the CDR3 DNA reads TGTGCCAGCAGTGAATCTTTTGCAGGTGAAGCTTTCTTT. Protein sequence: CASSESFAGEAFF. The chain joins TRBV2 to TRBJ1-1; D is undetermined. V lost 2 bases, J lost 7 bases, and 11 bases lay in between. This CDR3 is 13 amino acids long. Germline CDR1 reads SNHLY; CDR2 reads FYNNEI.

This clone was detected a few times. V usage is TRBV29-1 and J usage is TRBJ2-5; TRBD1 aligns across 9 bases. This CDR3 region has 14 residues. The V segment lost 4 bases and the J segment 6 bases; nucleotides outside the gene matches: 9. Germline V lookup: CDR1 SQVTM, CDR2 ANQGSEA. Here the CDR3 DNA reads TGCAGCGTTGGAGGGACAGGGTCTAAGCAGACCCAGTACTTC. The encoded protein is CSVGGTGSKQTQYF.

This clone has just a few counts. The CDR3 nucleotides are TGTGCCAGCTCACCATTAGGACAGGGCCCCCAGGGGTCCTACGAGCAGTACTTC. This sequence encodes CASSPLGQGPQGSYEQYF. V gene TRBV18 combines with J gene TRBJ2-7; the match to TRBD1 covers 8 bases. CDR1 is KGHSH and CDR2 is LQKENI in the germline V gene. The junction had 13 bases not matched to a gene; V was cut back by 2 bases and J by 1 base. The CDR3 has 18 amino acids. Full variable domain (rest looked up from reference TRBV18 and TRBJ2-7): NAGVMQNPRHLVRRRGQEARLRCSPMKGHSHVYWYRQLPEEGLKFMVYLQKENIIDESGMPKERFSAEFPKEGPSILRIQQVVRGDSAAYFCASSPLGQGPQGSYEQYFGPGTRLTVT.

The chain combines TRBV7-8 with TRBJ1-4; unclear D gene. Germline loops: CDR1 SGHVS, CDR2 FQNEAQ. CDR3 length: 15 residues. The germline V and J ends were trimmed by 0 bases and 7 bases, with 12 bases remaining between them. CDR3 amino acids: CASSLARRLGEKLFF. Here the CDR3 DNA reads TGTGCCAGCAGCTTAGCGCGACGTTTAGGTGAAAAACTGTTTTTT.

The gene calls are TRBV4-3 and TRBJ2-3; possibly TRBD2 for D (5 bases). The ends were cut back, 1 base at V and 8 bases at J, with 10 bases in the middle. Looked up from germline, CDR1 is LGHNA and CDR2 is YSLEER. This CDR3 is built from 13 residues. The CDR3 DNA is TGCGCCAGCAGCCAAGCACTAGGTGGTACGCAGTATTTT. This translates into CASSQALGGTQYF.

This clone was counted a single time. This chain joins TRBV7-7 and TRBJ2-7; D is ambiguous. Looked up from germline, CDR1 is SSHAT and CDR2 is FNYEAQ (reference sequence). The V gene lost 6 bases and the J gene lost 2 bases, with 20 bases spanning the gap. The CDR3 extends over 16 amino acids. CDR3 loop: CASRPDPVDRTYEQYF. The CDR3 region has the DNA TGTGCCAGCAGACCCGACCCCGTGGACCGCACCTACGAGCAGTACTTC.

A few counts support this clone. The CDR3 coding sequence is TGTGCCAGCAGCTTACATTTCGGGCAGGGCTACACCTTC. Its protein product is CASSLHFGQGYTF. The chain carries TRBV7-9 and TRBJ1-2; D is unresolved. V lost 2 bases and J lost 8, with 12 bases in between. Germline loops: CDR1 SEHNR, CDR2 FQNEAQ (reference sequence). The CDR3 length is 13 residues.

The gene calls are TRBV27 and TRBJ1-2, with 8 bases that match TRBD1. CDR1 and CDR2 (germline): MNHEY, SMNVEV (reference sequence). Trimming took 5 bases from V and 10 from J; bases not matched to a gene: 9. The length of the CDR3 is 13 residues. In nucleotides, the CDR3 is TGTGCCAGCAGTCCCAGGGGGCGAAGTGACTACACCTTC. It specifies CASSPRGRSDYTF.

The V gene is TRBV7-2, the J gene TRBJ2-7, with unresolved D. CDR3 length: 15 residues. V lost 1 base to trimming and J lost 2 bases, with 12 bases between them. CDR1 and CDR2 from the germline V gene are SGHTA and FQGNSA. DNA for the CDR3: TGTGCCAGCAGCTTAGGCGATACAGTGACCTACGAGCAGTACTTC. Protein: CASSLGDTVTYEQYF.